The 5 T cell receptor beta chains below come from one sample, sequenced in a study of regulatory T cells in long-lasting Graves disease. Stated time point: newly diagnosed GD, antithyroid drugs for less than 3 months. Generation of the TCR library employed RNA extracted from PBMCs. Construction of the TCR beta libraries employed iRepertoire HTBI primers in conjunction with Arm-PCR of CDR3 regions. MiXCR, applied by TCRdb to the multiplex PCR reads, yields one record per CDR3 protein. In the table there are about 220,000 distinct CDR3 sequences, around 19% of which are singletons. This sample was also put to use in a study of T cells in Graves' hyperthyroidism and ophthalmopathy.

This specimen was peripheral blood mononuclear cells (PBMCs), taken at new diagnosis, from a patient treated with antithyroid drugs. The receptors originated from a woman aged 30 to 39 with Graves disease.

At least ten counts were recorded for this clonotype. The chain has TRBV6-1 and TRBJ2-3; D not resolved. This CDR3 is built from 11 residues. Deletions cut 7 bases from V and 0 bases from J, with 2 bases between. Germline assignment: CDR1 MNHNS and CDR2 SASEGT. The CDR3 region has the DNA TGTGCCAGCATAAGCACAGATACGCAGTATTTT. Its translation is CASISTDTQYF.

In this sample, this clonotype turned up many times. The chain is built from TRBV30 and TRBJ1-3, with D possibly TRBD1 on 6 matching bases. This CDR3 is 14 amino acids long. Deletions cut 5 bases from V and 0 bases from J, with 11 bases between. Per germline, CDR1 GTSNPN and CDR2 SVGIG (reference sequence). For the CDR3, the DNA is TGTGCCTGGGACAGGAGATCCTCTGGAAACACCATATATTTT. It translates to CAWDRRSSGNTIYF.

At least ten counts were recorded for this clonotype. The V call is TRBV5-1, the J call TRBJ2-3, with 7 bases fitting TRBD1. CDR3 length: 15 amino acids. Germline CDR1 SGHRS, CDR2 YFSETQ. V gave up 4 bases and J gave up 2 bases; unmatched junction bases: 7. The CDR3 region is CASSPMDRTTDTQYF. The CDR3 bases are TGCGCCAGCAGCCCAATGGACAGGACCACAGATACGCAGTATTTT.

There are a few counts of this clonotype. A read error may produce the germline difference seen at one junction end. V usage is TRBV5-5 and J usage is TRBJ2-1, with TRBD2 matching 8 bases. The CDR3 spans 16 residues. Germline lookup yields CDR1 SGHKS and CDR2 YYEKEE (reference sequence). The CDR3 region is CAGSLAGSGSYNEQFF. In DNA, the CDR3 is TGTGCCGGCAGCTTGGCCGGGAGCGGGAGCTACAATGAGCAGTTCTTC.

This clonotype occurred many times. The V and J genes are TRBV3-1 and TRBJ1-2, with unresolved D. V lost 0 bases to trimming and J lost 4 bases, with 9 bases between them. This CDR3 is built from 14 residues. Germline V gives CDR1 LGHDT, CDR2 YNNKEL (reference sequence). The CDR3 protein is CASSQEYRSYGYTF. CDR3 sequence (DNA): TGTGCCAGCAGCCAAGAGTACCGGTCCTATGGCTACACCTTC.